Listed below are T cell receptor beta chains from one sample, sequenced in a study of GPR56 and killer-like receptors on CD4 memory cells. TCRdb reprocessed the reads and reports one entry per CDR3 protein, with no DNA. The sample is made up of more than 2,000 distinct CDR3 sequences, and the top ten hold 4% of it. Source material: memory CD4+ T cells from blood. Every receptor here comes from a human donor in good health. CDR3s include the opening cysteine and the closing phenylalanine or tryptophan. Fields, in order: clone size, J gene, CDR3 length, V gene, CDR3 protein. Part of the rows lack a size; the others show once, few, many or a class for expanded clones.

medium-sized TRBJ2-4 14 TRBV28 CASSPGDSQNIQYF
medium-sized TRBJ2-3 14 TRBV11-1 CASSPGQGAWTQYF
medium-sized TRBJ1-5 13 TRBV30 CAWSVQYNQPQHF
- TRBJ2-5 20 TRBV6-5 CASSYSGAGGYTFGSGTQYF
- TRBJ2-2 15 TRBV27 CASSADGTGTGELFF
medium-sized TRBJ2-5 13 TRBV7-9 CASSEVGGKTQYF
medium-sized TRBJ1-5 14 TRBV10-3 CATSPREGDQPQHF
medium-sized TRBJ2-6 18 TRBV19 CASSMAHLGNSGANVLTF
large TRBJ1-3 15 TRBV6-5 CASSQDRRSGNTIYF
- TRBJ1-2 16 TRBV28 CASSSHRQGTNYGYTF
medium-sized TRBJ2-1 16 TRBV7-2 CASSSPGLAGGIEQFF
medium-sized TRBJ2-2 15 TRBV7-9 CASSGSDRATGELFF
- TRBJ2-7 15 TRBV20-1 CSAKTSGTGGIEQYF
- TRBJ2-3 13 TRBV9 CASSVGPTDTQYF
- TRBJ2-7 18 TRBV15 CATSRELRTARHLGEQYF
large TRBJ2-1 15 TRBV6-2/TRBV6-3 CASSLQGASYNEQFF
medium-sized TRBJ1-2 11 TRBV6-1 CASSLNYGYTF
- TRBJ2-7 16 TRBV6-6 CASSSGEERESYEQYF
- TRBJ2-7 12 TRBV11-2 CASSLGGAGTFF
medium-sized TRBJ2-4 14 TRBV18 CASSPSRGQNIQYF
- TRBJ2-7 14 TRBV6-5 CASSYPGQGTEQYF
medium-sized TRBJ1-6 17 TRBV7-2 CASRTTGLGTYNSPLHF
- TRBJ1-3 15 TRBV25-1 CASSEWVASGNTIYF
- TRBJ1-1 12 TRBV2 CAIWGVNTEAFF
medium-sized TRBJ1-3 15 TRBV6-5 CASSYQQIPGNTIYF
- TRBJ2-2 17 TRBV7-3 CASSSTGQGVKTGELFF
- TRBJ2-3 14 TRBV28 CASSLWSGTDTQYF
large TRBJ2-5 13 TRBV10-3 CAIRLAGSETQYF
large TRBJ2-4 17 TRBV19 CASSSTQGRLAKNIQYF
- TRBJ1-2 11 TRBV28 CASSYRDGYTF
medium-sized TRBJ1-1 16 TRBV28 CASRDRGPVGTTEAFF
medium-sized TRBJ2-3 13 TRBV7-9 CASSAPGLYTQYF
medium-sized TRBJ1-3 16 TRBV25-1 CASRGAGVPSGNTIYF
medium-sized TRBJ1-5 11 TRBV24-1 CATKENQPQHF
- TRBJ2-7 16 TRBV11-2 CASSFPLGTLGNEQYF
medium-sized TRBJ1-1 14 TRBV19 CATKRTGDYTEAFF
- TRBJ1-6 15 TRBV2 CASSDIKGGNSPLHF
- TRBJ2-5 16 TRBV15 CATSRDQWTSFKTQYF
medium-sized TRBJ1-5 17 TRBV6-2/TRBV6-3 CASSYGSGGRGNQPQHF
medium-sized TRBJ1-3 13 TRBV6-5 CASRQGSGNTIYF
medium-sized TRBJ2-1 16 TRBV6-5 CASRRGTRSSYNEQFF
- TRBJ2-7 17 TRBV15 CATSREVVERRNYEQYF
large TRBJ2-2 17 TRBV6-5 CASSLHKGVGLAGELFF
- TRBJ1-6 17 TRBV6-6 CASRPGLPGTGNSPLHF
medium-sized TRBJ2-2 20 TRBV19 CATRGNRRTGQRENTGELFF
medium-sized TRBJ2-7 12 TRBV10-3 CAIRKQGPEQYF
- TRBJ1-5 15 TRBV7-2 CASSAGGASNQPQHF
large TRBJ2-1 15 TRBV24-1 CATSDLVGPPNEQFF
medium-sized TRBJ1-6 12 TRBV12-3/TRBV12-4 CASRRESSPLHF
medium-sized TRBJ2-1 15 TRBV12-3/TRBV12-4 CASSLQSLRNNEQFF
medium-sized TRBJ1-1 11 TRBV19 CASSIHTEAFF
medium-sized TRBJ2-7 15 TRBV6-1 CASTGLAGTFLEQYF
medium-sized TRBJ1-1 13 TRBV7-9 CASSLGANTEAFF
medium-sized TRBJ1-3 18 TRBV18 CASSPQLEGRGSGNTIYF
- TRBJ2-1 14 TRBV9 CASSTDRGRNEQFF
medium-sized TRBJ2-5 13 TRBV7-9 CASSSPPKETQYF
- TRBJ2-6 14 TRBV4-1 CASSHYSGANVLTF